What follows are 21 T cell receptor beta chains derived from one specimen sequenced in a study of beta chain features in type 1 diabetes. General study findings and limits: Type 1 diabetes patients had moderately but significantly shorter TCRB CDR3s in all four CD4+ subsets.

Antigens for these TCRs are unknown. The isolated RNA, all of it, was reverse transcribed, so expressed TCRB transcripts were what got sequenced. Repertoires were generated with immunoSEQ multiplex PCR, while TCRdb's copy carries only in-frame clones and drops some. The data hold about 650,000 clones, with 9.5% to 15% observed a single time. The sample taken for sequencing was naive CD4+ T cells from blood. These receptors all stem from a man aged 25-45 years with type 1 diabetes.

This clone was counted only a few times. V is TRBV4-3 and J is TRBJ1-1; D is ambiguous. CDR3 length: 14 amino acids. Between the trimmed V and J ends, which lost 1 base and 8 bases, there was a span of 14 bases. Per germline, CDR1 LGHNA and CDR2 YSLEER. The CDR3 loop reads CASSQAAGKSEAFF. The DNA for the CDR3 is TGCGCCAGCAGCCAAGCGGCAGGCAAATCCGAAGCTTTCTTT.

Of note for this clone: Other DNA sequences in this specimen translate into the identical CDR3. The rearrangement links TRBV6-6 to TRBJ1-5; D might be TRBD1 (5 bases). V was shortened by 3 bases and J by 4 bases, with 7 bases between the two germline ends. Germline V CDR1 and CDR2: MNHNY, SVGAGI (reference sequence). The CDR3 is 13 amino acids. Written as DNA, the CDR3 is TGTGCCAGCAGTTATGGGGGGAATCAGCCCCAGCATTTT. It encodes CASSYGGNQPQHF.

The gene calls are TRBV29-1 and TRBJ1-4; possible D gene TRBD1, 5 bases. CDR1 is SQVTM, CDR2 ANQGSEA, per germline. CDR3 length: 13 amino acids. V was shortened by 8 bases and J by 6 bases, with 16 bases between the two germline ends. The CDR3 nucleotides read TGCAGCATTGGGAAGGGACCAGATGAAAAACTGTTTTTT. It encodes CSIGKGPDEKLFF.

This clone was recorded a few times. The CDR3 loop reads CASSPVTRAGKLFF. The CDR3 region has the DNA TGTGCCAGCAGTCCGGTGACGAGAGCTGGAAAACTGTTTTTT. The chain uses TRBV28 and TRBJ1-4; no clear D gene. V was shortened by 5 bases and J by 10 bases, with 17 bases between the two germline ends. Germline V CDR1 and CDR2: MDHEN, SYDVKM. There are 14 residues in the CDR3.

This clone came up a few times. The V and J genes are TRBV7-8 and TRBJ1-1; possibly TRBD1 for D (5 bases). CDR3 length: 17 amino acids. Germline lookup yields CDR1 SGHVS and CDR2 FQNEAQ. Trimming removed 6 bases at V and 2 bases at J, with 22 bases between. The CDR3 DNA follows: TGTGCCAGCAGTCCCCCGGGGGGTGGGGTTGGAAACACTGAAGCTTTCTTT. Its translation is CASSPPGGGVGNTEAFF.

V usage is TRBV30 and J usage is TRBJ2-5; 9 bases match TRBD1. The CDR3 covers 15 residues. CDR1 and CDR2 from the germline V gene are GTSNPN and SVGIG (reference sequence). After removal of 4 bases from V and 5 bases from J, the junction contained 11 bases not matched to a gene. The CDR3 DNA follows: TGTGCCTGGAAGGTCTGGGACAGGGCTGGGGAGACCCAGTACTTC. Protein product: CAWKVWDRAGETQYF. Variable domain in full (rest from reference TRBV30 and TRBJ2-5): SQTIHQWPATLVQPVGSPLSLECTVEGTSNPNLYWYRQAAGRGLQLLFYSVGIGQISSEVPQNLSASRPQDRQFILSSKKLLLSDSGFYLCAWKVWDRAGETQYFGPGTRLLVL.

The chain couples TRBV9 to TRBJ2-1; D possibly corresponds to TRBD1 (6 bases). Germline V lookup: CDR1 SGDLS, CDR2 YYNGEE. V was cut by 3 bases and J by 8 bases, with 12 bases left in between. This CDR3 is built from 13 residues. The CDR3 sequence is CASSARQAHEQFF. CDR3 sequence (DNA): TGTGCCAGCAGCGCCCGACAGGCCCATGAGCAGTTCTTC.

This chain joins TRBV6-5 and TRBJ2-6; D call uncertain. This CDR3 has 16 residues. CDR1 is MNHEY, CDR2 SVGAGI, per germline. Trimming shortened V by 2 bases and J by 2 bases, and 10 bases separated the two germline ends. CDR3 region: CASSYNWFAGANVLTF. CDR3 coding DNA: TGTGCCAGCAGTTACAATTGGTTTGCTGGGGCCAACGTCCTGACTTTC.

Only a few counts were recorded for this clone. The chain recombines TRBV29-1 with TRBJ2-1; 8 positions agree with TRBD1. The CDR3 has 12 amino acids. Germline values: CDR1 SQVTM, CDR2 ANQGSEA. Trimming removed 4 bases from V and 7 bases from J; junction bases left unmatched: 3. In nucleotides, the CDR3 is TGCAGCGTTGGGACAGGGAGAAATGAGCAGTTCTTC. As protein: CSVGTGRNEQFF.

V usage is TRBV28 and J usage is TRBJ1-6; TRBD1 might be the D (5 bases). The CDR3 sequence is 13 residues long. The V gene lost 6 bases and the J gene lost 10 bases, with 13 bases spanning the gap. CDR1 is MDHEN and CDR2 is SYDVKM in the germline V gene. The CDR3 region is CASRGLRVSPLHF. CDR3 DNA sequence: TGTGCCAGCAGGGGACTCCGGGTCTCACCCCTCCACTTT. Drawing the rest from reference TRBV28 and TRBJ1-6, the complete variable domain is DVKVTQSSRYLVKRTGEKVFLECVQDMDHENMFWYRQDPGLGLRLIYFSYDVKMKEKGDIPEGYSVSREKKERFSLILESASTNQTSMYLCASRGLRVSPLHFGNGTRLTVT.

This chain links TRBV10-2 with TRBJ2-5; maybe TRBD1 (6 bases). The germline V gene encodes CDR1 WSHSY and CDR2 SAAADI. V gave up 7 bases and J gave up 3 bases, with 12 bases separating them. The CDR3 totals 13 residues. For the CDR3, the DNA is TGCGCCAGCAAACAGGGTGTCGAAGAGACCCAGTACTTC. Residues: CASKQGVEETQYF.

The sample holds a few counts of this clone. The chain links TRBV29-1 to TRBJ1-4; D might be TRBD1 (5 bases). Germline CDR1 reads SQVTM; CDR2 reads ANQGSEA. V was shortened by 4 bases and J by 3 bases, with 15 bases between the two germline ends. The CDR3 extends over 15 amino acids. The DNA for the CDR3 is TGCAGCGTTGCCCTTCGGGGGAGCGCTAATGAAAAACTGTTTTTT. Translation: CSVALRGSANEKLFF.

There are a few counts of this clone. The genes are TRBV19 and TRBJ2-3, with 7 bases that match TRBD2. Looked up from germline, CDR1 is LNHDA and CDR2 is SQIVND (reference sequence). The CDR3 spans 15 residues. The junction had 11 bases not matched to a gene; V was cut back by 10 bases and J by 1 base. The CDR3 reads CATSTRAGGTDTQYF. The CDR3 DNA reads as TGTGCCACCTCCACGAGGGCGGGGGGCACAGATACGCAGTATTTT.

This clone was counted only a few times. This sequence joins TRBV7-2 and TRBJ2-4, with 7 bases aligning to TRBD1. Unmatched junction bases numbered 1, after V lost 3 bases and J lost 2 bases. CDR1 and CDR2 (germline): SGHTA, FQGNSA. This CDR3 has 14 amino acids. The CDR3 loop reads CASSLTGTKNIQYF. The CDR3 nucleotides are TGTGCCAGCAGCTTGACAGGGACCAAAAACATTCAGTACTTC. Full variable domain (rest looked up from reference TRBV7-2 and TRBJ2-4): GAGVSQSPSNKVTEKGKDVELRCDPISGHTALYWYRQSLGQGLEFLIYFQGNSAPDKSGLPSDRFSAERTGGSVSTLTIQRTQQEDSAVYLCASSLTGTKNIQYFGAGTRLSVL.

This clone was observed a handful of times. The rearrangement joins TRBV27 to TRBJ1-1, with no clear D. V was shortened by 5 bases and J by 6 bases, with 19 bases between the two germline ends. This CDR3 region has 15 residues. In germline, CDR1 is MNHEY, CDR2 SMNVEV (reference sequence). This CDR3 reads CASSPLINGWAEAFF. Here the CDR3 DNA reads TGTGCCAGCAGTCCCCTGATTAATGGGTGGGCTGAAGCTTTCTTT.

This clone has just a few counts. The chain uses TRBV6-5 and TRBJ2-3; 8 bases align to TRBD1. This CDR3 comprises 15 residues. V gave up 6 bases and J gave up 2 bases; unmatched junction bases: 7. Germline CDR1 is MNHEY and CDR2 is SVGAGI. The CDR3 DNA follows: TGTGCCAGCAGCACCGGGACAGGTTACACAGATACGCAGTATTTT. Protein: CASSTGTGYTDTQYF.

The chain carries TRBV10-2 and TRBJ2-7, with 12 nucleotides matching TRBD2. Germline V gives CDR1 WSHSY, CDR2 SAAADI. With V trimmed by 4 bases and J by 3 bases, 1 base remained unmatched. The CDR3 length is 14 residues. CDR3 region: CASSGTSGDYEQYF. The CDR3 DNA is TGCGCCAGCAGTGGGACTAGCGGGGACTACGAGCAGTACTTC.

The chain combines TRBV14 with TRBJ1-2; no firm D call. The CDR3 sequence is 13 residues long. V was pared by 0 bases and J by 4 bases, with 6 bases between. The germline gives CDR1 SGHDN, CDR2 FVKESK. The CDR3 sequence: CASSQDLVYGYTF. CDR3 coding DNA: TGTGCCAGCAGCCAAGATCTGGTCTATGGCTACACCTTC.

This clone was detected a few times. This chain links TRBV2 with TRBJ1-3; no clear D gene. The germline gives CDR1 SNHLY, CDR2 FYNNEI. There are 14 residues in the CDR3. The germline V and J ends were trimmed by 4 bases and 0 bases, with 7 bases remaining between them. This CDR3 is CASSVESSGNTIYF. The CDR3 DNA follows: TGTGCCAGCAGTGTTGAGAGCTCTGGAAACACCATATATTTT.

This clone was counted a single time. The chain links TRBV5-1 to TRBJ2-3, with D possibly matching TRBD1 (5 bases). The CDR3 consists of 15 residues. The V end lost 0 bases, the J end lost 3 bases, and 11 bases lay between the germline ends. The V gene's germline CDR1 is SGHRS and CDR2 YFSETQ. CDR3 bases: TGCGCCAGCAGCTTGGCCGCCCAGGGAACAGATACGCAGTATTTT. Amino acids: CASSLAAQGTDTQYF.

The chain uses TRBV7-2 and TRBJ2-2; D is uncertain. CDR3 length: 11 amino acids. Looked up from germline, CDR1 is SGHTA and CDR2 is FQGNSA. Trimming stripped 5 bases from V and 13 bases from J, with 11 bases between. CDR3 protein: CASSLDLTLFF. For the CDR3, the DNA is TGTGCCAGCAGCCTAGACTTAACGCTGTTTTTT.